Below are 7 T cell receptor beta chains sequenced from a single sample in a study of CD8 T cells in ankylosing spondylitis. TCRdb re-called the 5' RACE reads through MiXCR, storing one row per CDR3 protein. The sample carries 250,000 or so distinct CDR3 sequences, roughly a quarter recorded once. Material: blood, either unsorted or a sorted T cell fraction (not recorded which). These TCRs come from a male donor with ankylosing spondylitis or in good health (not recorded which).

There are a few counts of this clonotype. J is TRBJ2-5 and V is TRBV20-1; D call uncertain. CDR1 is DFQATT, CDR2 SNEGSKA, per germline (reference sequence). There are 15 residues in the CDR3. V dropped 0 bases and J dropped 4 bases, with 15 bases sitting between them. CDR3 sequence (DNA): TGCAGTGCTAGAGATCTCGGCGTGGCTCCAGAGACCCAGTACTTC. Residues: CSARDLGVAPETQYF.

This chain uses TRBV5-6 with TRBJ2-1, with 8 bases that match TRBD1. From germline, CDR1 is SGHDT and CDR2 YYEEEE. The length of the CDR3 is 15 residues. V was pared by 2 bases and J by 6 bases, with 7 bases of the junction left unmatched. CDR3 amino acids: CASSLQGVTINEQFF. In DNA form, the CDR3 reads TGTGCCAGCAGCTTACAGGGGGTGACCATCAATGAGCAGTTCTTC.

This clonotype turned up a few times. The rearrangement uses TRBV20-1 and TRBJ2-3; D may be TRBD2 (6 bases). Germline assignment: CDR1 DFQATT and CDR2 SNEGSKA (reference sequence). This CDR3 is 12 amino acids long. V lost 6 bases and J lost 1, with 8 bases in between. The CDR3 is CSATGGTDTQYF. CDR3 DNA: TGCAGTGCCACGGGGGGCACAGATACGCAGTATTTT.

This clonotype was counted only a few times. The genes are TRBV20-1 and TRBJ2-7; 10 nucleotides align to TRBD2. V dropped 6 bases and J dropped 0; count of bases not matched to a gene: 8. This CDR3 region has 15 residues. CDR1 is DFQATT and CDR2 is SNEGSKA in the germline V gene (reference sequence). CDR3 sequence reads: CSALDSGGISYEQYF. Here the CDR3 DNA reads TGCAGTGCCCTGGATAGCGGGGGGATCTCCTACGAGCAGTACTTC.

This clonotype was seen many times. V usage is TRBV6-1 and J usage is TRBJ1-5; 8 bases agree with TRBD1. V dropped 6 bases and J dropped 6; count of bases not matched to a gene: 4. Germline CDR1 MNHNS, CDR2 SASEGT. The CDR3 runs to 13 residues. The CDR3: CASRDRGGQPQHF. DNA for the CDR3: TGTGCCAGCAGAGACAGGGGAGGTCAGCCCCAGCATTTT.

This clonotype was observed many times. The chain has TRBV6-1 and TRBJ2-1; D possibly corresponds to TRBD1 (6 bases). Trimming removed 9 bases from V and 4 bases from J, with 13 bases in between. CDR3 length equals 13 residues. Germline CDR1 and CDR2: MNHNS and SASEGT. DNA of the CDR3: TGTGCCAGTAGATCGGACAGTTACAATGAGCAGTTCTTC. It translates to CASRSDSYNEQFF.

CDR3 DNA: TGCGCCAGCAGTCAATTTTGTGAAAGCTCCCCAAGAAATGAGCAGTTCTTC. It encodes CASSQFCESSPRNEQFF. This chain links TRBV23-1 with TRBJ2-1; D is uncertain. TRBV23-1 falls under the ORF class, with uncertain function. CDR3 length: 17 residues. V lost 1 base to trimming and J lost 7 bases, with 20 bases between them.